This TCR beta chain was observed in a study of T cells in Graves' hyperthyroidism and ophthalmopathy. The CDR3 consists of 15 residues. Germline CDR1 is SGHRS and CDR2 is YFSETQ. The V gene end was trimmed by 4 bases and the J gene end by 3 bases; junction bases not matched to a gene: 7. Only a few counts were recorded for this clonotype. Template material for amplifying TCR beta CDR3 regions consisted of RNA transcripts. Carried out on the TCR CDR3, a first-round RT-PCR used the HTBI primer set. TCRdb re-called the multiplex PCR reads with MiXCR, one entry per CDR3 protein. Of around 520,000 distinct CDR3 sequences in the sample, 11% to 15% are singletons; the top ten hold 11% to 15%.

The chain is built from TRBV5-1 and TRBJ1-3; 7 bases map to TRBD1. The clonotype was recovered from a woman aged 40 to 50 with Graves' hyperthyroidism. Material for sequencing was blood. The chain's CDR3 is CASSDGQVFGNTIYF. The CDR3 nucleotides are TGCGCCAGCAGCGACGGACAGGTGTTTGGAAACACCATATATTTT.